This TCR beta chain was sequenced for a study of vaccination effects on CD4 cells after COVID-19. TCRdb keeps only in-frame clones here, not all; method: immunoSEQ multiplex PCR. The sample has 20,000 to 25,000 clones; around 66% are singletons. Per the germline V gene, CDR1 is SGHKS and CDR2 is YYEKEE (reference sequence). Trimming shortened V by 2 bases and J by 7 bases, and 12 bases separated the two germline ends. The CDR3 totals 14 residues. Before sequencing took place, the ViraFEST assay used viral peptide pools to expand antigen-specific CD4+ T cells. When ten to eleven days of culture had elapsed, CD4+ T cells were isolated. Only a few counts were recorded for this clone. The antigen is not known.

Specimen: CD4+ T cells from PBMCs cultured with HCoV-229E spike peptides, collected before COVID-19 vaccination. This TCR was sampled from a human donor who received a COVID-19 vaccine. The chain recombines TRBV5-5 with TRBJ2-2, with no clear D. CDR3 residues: CASSFPSGFGELFF. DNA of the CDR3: TGTGCCAGCAGCTTTCCTTCCGGGTTCGGGGAGCTGTTTTTT.